One and the same sample provided the 18 T cell receptor beta chains below, sequenced in a study of blood T cell repertoires in COVID-19. Clones were read by immunoSEQ multiplex PCR, and TCRdb kept only the in-frame ones, dropping some. The profile covers about 55,000 clones, with almost 90% appearing a single time and about 9.3% taken by the ten largest. Sequencing was carried out using peripheral blood. The receptors were sampled from a man aged 55 to 70 with active COVID-19.

The chain links TRBV4-1 to TRBJ2-1; D is undetermined. CDR3 length: 12 amino acids. V gave up 4 bases and J gave up 5 bases, with 6 bases separating them. The V gene's germline CDR1 is MGHRA and CDR2 YSYEKL. The CDR3 protein is CASSPLNNEQFF. The CDR3 DNA reads TGCGCCAGCAGCCCCTTAAACAATGAGCAGTTCTTC.

This clone appeared a single time. The CDR3 DNA is TGCGCCAGCAGCCAATTGGGGGCGGGAGAGACCCAGTACTTC. It is translated as CASSQLGAGETQYF. The chain recombines TRBV4-1 with TRBJ2-5, with a tentative D call TRBD1 (6 bases). V shed 2 bases and J shed 4 bases, with 11 bases lying between them. The CDR3 totals 14 residues. Germline V gene data show CDR1 as MGHRA and CDR2 as YSYEKL.

The chain couples TRBV9 to TRBJ2-1; 10 bases agree with TRBD2. Germline V gene data show CDR1 as SGDLS and CDR2 as YYNGEE. With 1 base clipped from V and 2 bases from J, the junction kept 3 bases outside the gene matches. The CDR3 runs to 16 residues. The CDR3 here is CASSVWTSGAYNEQFF. In DNA form, the CDR3 reads TGTGCCAGCAGCGTATGGACTAGCGGTGCCTACAATGAGCAGTTCTTC.

The V gene is TRBV21-1, the J gene TRBJ1-2. TRBV21-1 is annotated as a pseudogene. The CDR3 spans 14 residues. CDR3 nucleotides: TGTGCCAGCAGCATAGCGAAGCTTAACTATGGCTACACCTTC. As protein: CASSIAKLNYGYTF.

The chain combines TRBV27 with TRBJ2-7, with 9 positions matching TRBD1. V dropped 0 bases and J dropped 2; count of bases not matched to a gene: 2. The CDR3 runs to 15 residues. CDR1 is MNHEY and CDR2 is SMNVEV in the germline V gene (reference sequence). The CDR3 loop reads CASSLSGTGPYEQYF. CDR3 nucleotide sequence: TGTGCCAGCAGTTTATCAGGGACAGGGCCCTACGAGCAGTACTTC.

This clone turned up a few times. The rearrangement joins TRBV9 to TRBJ1-6; tentatively, D is TRBD1 (6 bases). The CDR3 sequence is 13 residues long. CDR1 and CDR2 (germline): SGDLS, YYNGEE. Trimming shortened V by 3 bases and J by 7 bases, and 8 bases separated the two germline ends. The CDR3 reads CASSATGNSPLHF. CDR3 nucleotide sequence: TGTGCCAGCAGCGCCACAGGGAATTCACCCCTCCACTTT.

V gene TRBV5-6 combines with J gene TRBJ1-4; 7 bases are shared with TRBD1. Trimming removed 0 bases from V and 7 bases from J; junction bases left unmatched: 9. The CDR3 length is 16 residues. Looked up from germline, CDR1 is SGHDT and CDR2 is YYEEEE. The CDR3 DNA sequence: TGTGCCAGCAGCTTGGCATTGAACAGGGGCACTGAAAAACTGTTTTTT. Translated: CASSLALNRGTEKLFF.

A few counts support this clone. The chain joins TRBV7-9 to TRBJ2-7, with TRBD1 matching over 9 bases. Per germline, CDR1 SEHNR and CDR2 FQNEAQ (reference sequence). After removal of 9 bases from V and 1 base from J, the junction contained 4 bases not matched to a gene. The CDR3 contains 13 residues. CDR3 in DNA: TGTGCCAGGGACAGGGGTAGGTCCTACGAGCAGTACTTC. This gives the protein CARDRGRSYEQYF.

The chain uses TRBV11-2 and TRBJ1-1; unclear D gene. This CDR3 comprises 14 residues. V lost 3 bases, J lost 0 bases, and 8 bases lay in between. CDR1 and CDR2 from the germline V gene are SGHAT and FQNNGV. The chain's CDR3 is CASSFTRVNTEAFF. The DNA for the CDR3 is TGTGCCAGCAGCTTTACACGTGTGAACACTGAAGCTTTCTTT.

DNA of the CDR3: TGTGCCAGCACCAACAAGTACAATCAGCCCCAGCATTTT. It specifies CASTNKYNQPQHF. The V call is TRBV7-2, the J call TRBJ1-5; D uncertain. The germline gives CDR1 SGHTA, CDR2 FQGNSA. The CDR3 extends over 13 amino acids. Trimming pared 7 bases from V and 3 bases from J, leaving 10 bases between.

The V and J genes are TRBV4-1 and TRBJ2-7, with D perhaps matching TRBD1 (6 bases). The CDR3 length is 19 residues. Germline CDR1 MGHRA, CDR2 YSYEKL. The V gene lost 1 base and the J gene lost 4 bases, with 26 bases spanning the gap. CDR3 in amino acids: CASSQGVIWRTEVSYEQYF. CDR3 nucleotides: TGCGCCAGCAGCCAAGGGGTAATTTGGAGGACAGAAGTAAGTTACGAGCAGTACTTC.

V and J are TRBV23-1 and TRBJ2-7; TRBD2 is a possible D gene (6 bases). TRBV23-1 counts as an open reading frame of uncertain function. The CDR3 extends over 13 amino acids. Trimming removed 11 bases from V and 5 bases from J, with 19 bases in between. The CDR3 DNA follows: TGCGCCGCGATGACCCGCGGGAAACACGAGCAGTACTTC. Its protein product is CAAMTRGKHEQYF.

The chain has TRBV27 and TRBJ2-1; 10 nucleotides agree with TRBD2. Germline V gives CDR1 MNHEY, CDR2 SMNVEV (reference sequence). The CDR3 runs to 19 residues. V shed 3 bases and J 4 bases; nucleotides not matched to a gene: 15. This CDR3 is CASSFTVGSGRARYNEQFF. CDR3 sequence (DNA): TGTGCCAGCAGTTTTACGGTCGGGAGCGGGAGGGCCAGGTACAATGAGCAGTTCTTC.

V usage is TRBV18 and J usage is TRBJ2-7; 7 nucleotides align to TRBD1. CDR1 and CDR2 from the germline V gene are KGHSH and LQKENI. The junction had 10 bases not matched to a gene; V was cut back by 4 bases and J by 1 base. CDR3 length equals 16 residues. The CDR3 nucleotides are TGTGCCAGCTCACGGGACAGCGCCTCCTCGTCCTACGAGCAGTACTTC. Residues: CASSRDSASSSYEQYF.

The chain joins TRBV5-8 to TRBJ2-7; D possibly corresponds to TRBD1 (5 bases). The CDR3 totals 14 residues. V was clipped by 4 bases and J by 0 bases, with 11 bases between them. The germline gives CDR1 SGHTS, CDR2 YDEGEE. Here the CDR3 DNA reads TGTGCCAGCAGCCGTCGACAGCACTCCTACGAGCAGTACTTC. Amino acid sequence: CASSRRQHSYEQYF.

The chain links TRBV3-1 (or the pseudogene TRBV3-2) to TRBJ2-7; 8 bases are shared with TRBD2. CDR1 LGHDT and CDR2 YNNKEL come from the germline V gene (reference sequence). The CDR3 extends over 14 amino acids. Trimming took 4 bases from V and 3 from J; bases not matched to a gene: 5. The chain's CDR3 is CASSPGTRIYEQYF. The CDR3 nucleotides are TGTGCCAGCAGCCCCGGGACTAGAATCTACGAGCAGTACTTC.

The chain carries TRBV6-6 and TRBJ2-7, with 8 bases fitting TRBD2. Germline lookup yields CDR1 MNHNY and CDR2 SVGAGI (reference sequence). V gave up 7 bases and J gave up 3 bases; unmatched junction bases: 11. The CDR3 has 15 amino acids. The CDR3 DNA is TGTGCCAGCACCCCTGGCGGGGGGACCTTCTACGAGCAGTACTTC. It encodes CASTPGGGTFYEQYF.

This clone was seen once. The rearrangement joins TRBV4-1 to TRBJ2-2, with 10 bases fitting TRBD1. This CDR3 is 17 amino acids long. The V segment lost 4 bases and the J segment 5 bases; nucleotides outside the gene matches: 10. Germline CDR1 and CDR2: MGHRA and YSYEKL. This CDR3 is CASSRATGGYRTGELFF. CDR3 in DNA: TGCGCCAGCAGCCGAGCGACAGGGGGCTATAGGACCGGGGAGCTGTTTTTT.